This T cell receptor beta chain was documented in a study of T-cell reconstitution after alpha-beta-depleted transplantation in children. The CDR3 has 17 residues. V shed 4 bases, J shed 3 bases, and the junction held 13 bases outside the gene matches. Germline loops: CDR1 SEHNR, CDR2 FQNEAQ (reference sequence). The TCRbeta library incorporated unique molecular identifiers. TCRdb analysed the PCR reads with MiXCR anew, one entry per CDR3 protein. Among 75,000 to 80,000 distinct CDR3 sequences listed, less than 20% were seen once. Study-level points and caveats: Newly produced T cells mostly accounted for T-cell counts and diversity one year post-transplant. Surviving recipient T cells and thymic progenitors produced the high day-60 TCRbeta diversity seen in some patients.

The table lists this clonotype with a few counts. Its antigen remains unknown. The sequences come from PBMCs, mostly from graft donor cells, collected 360 days after TCRalphabeta/CD19-depleted stem cell transplant. V gene TRBV7-9 combines with J gene TRBJ2-7; 9 nucleotides agree with TRBD2. The receptor was derived from a male patient aged 2 to 9 who had a stem cell transplant for acute lymphoblastic leukemia, so the T cells may come from the graft donor. CDR3 amino acids: CASSSKTGLAPNYEQYF. The CDR3, as DNA: TGTGCCAGCAGCTCGAAAACAGGACTAGCGCCCAACTACGAGCAGTACTTC.